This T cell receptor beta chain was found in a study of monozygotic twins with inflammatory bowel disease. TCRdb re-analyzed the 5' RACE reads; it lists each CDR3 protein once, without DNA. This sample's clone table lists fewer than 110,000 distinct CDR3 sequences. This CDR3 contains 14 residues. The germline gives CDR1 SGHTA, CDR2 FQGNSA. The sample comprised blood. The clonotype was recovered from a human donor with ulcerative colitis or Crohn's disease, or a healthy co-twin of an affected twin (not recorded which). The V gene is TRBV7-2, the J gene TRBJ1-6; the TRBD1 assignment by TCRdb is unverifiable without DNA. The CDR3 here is CASCPGGHNSPLHF.